Listed below are T cell receptor beta chains from one sample, sequenced in a study of blood T cell repertoires in COVID-19. Method: immunoSEQ multiplex PCR; TCRdb's copy keeps in-frame clones and lacks some. The sample lists 250,000 to 350,000 clones; around 90% were seen once. Sequencing input: PBMCs or T cells enriched from blood (not recorded which). The receptors originated from a woman in her twenties or thirties who had recovered from COVID-19. Both conserved end residues are part of each CDR3. A D gene is named only where the DNA matches it firmly. Only some rows state a clone size, as once, few, many or a class for expanded clones.

v_call: TRBV10-3
d_call: TRBD1
j_call: TRBJ2-5
clone_size: NA
cdr3_nt: TGTGCCATCAGTGAGCCGACAGGGAGTAAAGAGACCCAGTACTTC
cdr3_aa: CAISEPTGSKETQYF

v_call: TRBV30
d_call: TRBD1
j_call: TRBJ1-6
clone_size: NA
cdr3_nt: TGTGCCTGGAGGGGGACAGGGGGCTCCTATAATTCACCCCTCCACTTT
cdr3_aa: CAWRGTGGSYNSPLHF

v_call: TRBV2
d_call: NA
j_call: TRBJ1-1
clone_size: NA
cdr3_nt: TGTGCCAGCAGTGAAACAGGGCCCTCAGTTGAAGCTTTCTTT
cdr3_aa: CASSETGPSVEAFF

v_call: TRBV5-1
d_call: TRBD1
j_call: TRBJ2-1
clone_size: NA
cdr3_nt: TGCGCCAGCAGCTGGCAGGGGGCTCATGAGCAGTTCTTC
cdr3_aa: CASSWQGAHEQFF

v_call: TRBV7-3
d_call: NA
j_call: TRBJ1-1
clone_size: NA
cdr3_nt: TGTGCCAGCAGCCCCGGGGGAGTTAACACTGAAGCTTTCTTT
cdr3_aa: CASSPGGVNTEAFF

v_call: TRBV2
d_call: NA
j_call: TRBJ2-7
clone_size: NA
cdr3_nt: TGTGCCAGCACCCCTCTAACGGGTGACTACGAGCAGTACTTC
cdr3_aa: CASTPLTGDYEQYF

v_call: TRBV5-4
d_call: NA
j_call: TRBJ1-1
clone_size: NA
cdr3_nt: TGTGCCAGCAGAAAATTTCAGTCTCTAGGCACTGAAGCTTTCTTT
cdr3_aa: CASRKFQSLGTEAFF

v_call: TRBV19
d_call: TRBD2
j_call: TRBJ2-2
clone_size: NA
cdr3_nt: TGTGCCAGTAGTGGCCGGGGTAGCGGGGGCGGATGGTCGGGCACCGGGGAGCTGTTTTTT
cdr3_aa: CASSGRGSGGGWSGTGELFF

v_call: TRBV5-1
d_call: NA
j_call: TRBJ2-1
clone_size: NA
cdr3_nt: TGCGCCAGCAGCTTGGTGGCGGGTACCTTTTACAATGAGCAGTTCTTC
cdr3_aa: CASSLVAGTFYNEQFF

v_call: TRBV11-3
d_call: NA
j_call: TRBJ2-5
clone_size: NA
cdr3_nt: TGTGCCAGCAGCTTAGGATCACAAACATCGGAGACCCAGTACTTC
cdr3_aa: CASSLGSQTSETQYF

v_call: TRBV19
d_call: TRBD2
j_call: TRBJ2-1
clone_size: NA
cdr3_nt: TGTGCCACTGCTGAGGGTAGCGGGAGCTCCTACAATGAGCAGTTCTTC
cdr3_aa: CATAEGSGSSYNEQFF

v_call: TRBV5-1
d_call: NA
j_call: TRBJ2-2
clone_size: NA
cdr3_nt: TGCGCCAGCAGCCCCGGGTTCCAGAACACCGGGGAGCTGTTTTTT
cdr3_aa: CASSPGFQNTGELFF

v_call: TRBV7-9
d_call: NA
j_call: TRBJ1-1
clone_size: NA
cdr3_nt: TGTGCCAGCAGCAGACCTCGGGGAGACACTGAAGCTTTCTTT
cdr3_aa: CASSRPRGDTEAFF

v_call: TRBV9
d_call: TRBD1
j_call: TRBJ1-2
clone_size: NA
cdr3_nt: TGTGCCAGCAGCCGAAACACCGGGACAGGGGATGGCTACACCTTC
cdr3_aa: CASSRNTGTGDGYTF

v_call: TRBV27
d_call: NA
j_call: TRBJ1-1
clone_size: NA
cdr3_nt: TGTGCCAGCAGTTTCCGCACAGGGTACACTGAAGCTTTCTTT
cdr3_aa: CASSFRTGYTEAFF

v_call: TRBV28
d_call: NA
j_call: TRBJ1-1
clone_size: NA
cdr3_nt: TGTGCCAGCAGCGGTACCTCGGCGGTTAACACTGAAGCTTTCTTT
cdr3_aa: CASSGTSAVNTEAFF

v_call: TRBV28
d_call: TRBD1
j_call: TRBJ1-5
clone_size: NA
cdr3_nt: TGTGCCAGCAGTTCCCGGGGACAGGGATACGGACGGCAGCCCCAGCATTTT
cdr3_aa: CASSSRGQGYGRQPQHF

v_call: TRBV27
d_call: TRBD2
j_call: TRBJ2-1
clone_size: NA
cdr3_nt: TGTGCCAGCAGTTTAGCGGGGGGGGGCTACAATGAGCAGTTCTTC
cdr3_aa: CASSLAGGGYNEQFF

v_call: TRBV27
d_call: TRBD1
j_call: TRBJ1-2
clone_size: NA
cdr3_nt: TGTGCCAGCAGTTTATCCGCAGGGGGGTCCAATGGCTACACCTTC
cdr3_aa: CASSLSAGGSNGYTF

v_call: TRBV30
d_call: TRBD2
j_call: TRBJ2-7
clone_size: NA
cdr3_nt: TGTGCCTGGACACATAGCGGGCACGAGCAGTACTTC
cdr3_aa: CAWTHSGHEQYF

v_call: TRBV6-5
d_call: TRBD1
j_call: TRBJ1-2
clone_size: NA
cdr3_nt: TGTGCCAGCACCCTATTGGGACAGGGGGTGGGAGGCTACACCTTC
cdr3_aa: CASTLLGQGVGGYTF

v_call: TRBV9
d_call: NA
j_call: TRBJ2-1
clone_size: NA
cdr3_nt: TGTGCCAGCAGCGTTGATGGAGAAAATGAGCAGTTCTTC
cdr3_aa: CASSVDGENEQFF

v_call: TRBV5-1
d_call: TRBD1
j_call: TRBJ2-2
clone_size: NA
cdr3_nt: TGCGCCAGCAGCTTAGTTAACAGGGGGACTTCCGGGGAGCTGTTTTTT
cdr3_aa: CASSLVNRGTSGELFF

v_call: TRBV5-1
d_call: NA
j_call: TRBJ2-2
clone_size: NA
cdr3_nt: TGCGCCAGCAGCGCGGGGCCGAACACCGGGGAGCTGTTTTTT
cdr3_aa: CASSAGPNTGELFF

v_call: TRBV4-2
d_call: TRBD2
j_call: TRBJ2-7
clone_size: NA
cdr3_nt: TGTGCCAGCAGCCAAGGGGGTCCCCGCGGGAGCCCCACCGAGCAGTACTTC
cdr3_aa: CASSQGGPRGSPTEQYF

v_call: TRBV27
d_call: TRBD2
j_call: TRBJ2-5
clone_size: NA
cdr3_nt: TGTGCCAGCAGTGTCAGCGGGGGAGCGGAGACCCAGTACTTC
cdr3_aa: CASSVSGGAETQYF

v_call: TRBV7-3
d_call: TRBD1
j_call: TRBJ1-3
clone_size: NA
cdr3_nt: TGTGCCAGCAGCTTAAACCCCCCCGGGACAGGGCTCTCTGGAAACACCATATATTTT
cdr3_aa: CASSLNPPGTGLSGNTIYF

v_call: TRBV14
d_call: TRBD1
j_call: TRBJ2-7
clone_size: NA
cdr3_nt: TGTGCCAGCAGCCAAGATCAGCATCCCGGGACAGGGGCCTACGAGCAGTACTTC
cdr3_aa: CASSQDQHPGTGAYEQYF

v_call: TRBV6-2/TRBV6-3
d_call: TRBD1
j_call: TRBJ1-2
clone_size: NA
cdr3_nt: TGTGCCAGCAGTTACAACCGGGACAGGGGTTTCTATGGCTACACCTTC
cdr3_aa: CASSYNRDRGFYGYTF

v_call: TRBV28
d_call: NA
j_call: TRBJ1-4
clone_size: NA
cdr3_nt: TGTGCCAGCAGTCAGGGGATTAGTGAAAAACTGTTTTTT
cdr3_aa: CASSQGISEKLFF

v_call: TRBV7-9
d_call: NA
j_call: TRBJ2-3
clone_size: NA
cdr3_nt: TGTGCCAGCAGCTTAAGTGTTCATAGCGAGAGCACAGATACGCAGTATTTT
cdr3_aa: CASSLSVHSESTDTQYF

v_call: TRBV10-2
d_call: TRBD1
j_call: TRBJ2-3
clone_size: NA
cdr3_nt: TGCGCCAGCCGGACGAGGACAGGGGACACAGATACGCAGTATTTT
cdr3_aa: CASRTRTGDTDTQYF

v_call: TRBV6-5
d_call: TRBD1
j_call: TRBJ2-3
clone_size: NA
cdr3_nt: TGTGCCAGCACGTTTTACAGGGGCTCAGATACGCAGTATTTT
cdr3_aa: CASTFYRGSDTQYF

v_call: TRBV3-1/TRBV3-2
d_call: TRBD2
j_call: TRBJ2-4
clone_size: NA
cdr3_nt: TGTGCCAGCAGCCCTATGGGGAGGGGTGGCATTCAGTACTTC
cdr3_aa: CASSPMGRGGIQYF

v_call: TRBV6-1
d_call: NA
j_call: TRBJ2-1
clone_size: NA
cdr3_nt: TGTGCCAGCAGTGAAAGTAGGGGGTCCTACAATGAGCAGTTCTTC
cdr3_aa: CASSESRGSYNEQFF

v_call: TRBV6-6
d_call: TRBD1
j_call: TRBJ1-1
clone_size: NA
cdr3_nt: TGTGCCAGCAGTCACAGGGGGCTAACGGCTGAAGCTTTCTTT
cdr3_aa: CASSHRGLTAEAFF

v_call: TRBV27
d_call: TRBD2
j_call: TRBJ2-4
clone_size: NA
cdr3_nt: TGTGCCAGCAGTTTCCGGTCTCTAACTAGCGGGAGGGGCATTCAGTACTTC
cdr3_aa: CASSFRSLTSGRGIQYF

v_call: TRBV7-9
d_call: NA
j_call: TRBJ1-5
clone_size: NA
cdr3_nt: TGTGCCAGCAGCTTTGGCAGGGTAGACCAGCCCCAGCATTTT
cdr3_aa: CASSFGRVDQPQHF

v_call: TRBV18
d_call: TRBD1
j_call: TRBJ2-7
clone_size: NA
cdr3_nt: TGTGCCAGCTCACCTGGGGACAGCTACGAGCAGTACTTC
cdr3_aa: CASSPGDSYEQYF

v_call: TRBV5-4
d_call: TRBD1
j_call: TRBJ2-1
clone_size: NA
cdr3_nt: TGTGCCAGCATTCCGGGACAGGGGGTATACAATGAGCAGTTCTTC
cdr3_aa: CASIPGQGVYNEQFF

v_call: TRBV19
d_call: NA
j_call: TRBJ2-7
clone_size: NA
cdr3_nt: TGTGCCAGTAGTTCGCCTAAGGGGTCTAGGAACTTC
cdr3_aa: CASSSPKGSRNF

v_call: TRBV28
d_call: TRBD1
j_call: TRBJ1-1
clone_size: NA
cdr3_nt: TGTGCCAGCAGTCTAGGGACAGGGAGGGACACTGAAGCTTTCTTT
cdr3_aa: CASSLGTGRDTEAFF

v_call: TRBV24-1
d_call: NA
j_call: TRBJ1-2
clone_size: NA
cdr3_nt: TGTGCCACCAGTGATCCCAAAAGGGGGGGTTGGGATGGCTACACCTTC
cdr3_aa: CATSDPKRGGWDGYTF

v_call: TRBV7-8
d_call: NA
j_call: TRBJ1-2
clone_size: NA
cdr3_nt: TGTGCCAGCAGCTTAGGGACAGCACCTAACTATGGCTACACCTTC
cdr3_aa: CASSLGTAPNYGYTF

v_call: TRBV7-3
d_call: TRBD2
j_call: TRBJ2-1
clone_size: NA
cdr3_nt: TGTGCCAGCAGCTCTAGCGGGGGAGACTACAATGAGCAGTTCTTC
cdr3_aa: CASSSSGGDYNEQFF

v_call: TRBV9
d_call: NA
j_call: TRBJ2-3
clone_size: NA
cdr3_nt: TGTGCCAGCAGTCTTAGCGGCCTTAGCACAGATACGCAGTATTTT
cdr3_aa: CASSLSGLSTDTQYF

v_call: TRBV19
d_call: TRBD1
j_call: TRBJ1-1
clone_size: NA
cdr3_nt: TGTGCCAGCCGACAGGGGCAGCCTAACACTGAAGCTTTCTTT
cdr3_aa: CASRQGQPNTEAFF

v_call: TRBV29-1
d_call: TRBD2
j_call: TRBJ2-1
clone_size: once
cdr3_nt: TGCAGCGTTAAGCGGGGGCCAGGTTACAATGAGCAGTTCTTC
cdr3_aa: CSVKRGPGYNEQFF